This TCR beta chain was sequenced for a study of cytomegalovirus exposure and HLA in healthy donors. With 60 Vbeta and 13 Jbeta primers, the PCR was carried out. Data came from immunoSEQ multiplex PCR; TCRdb stores just in-frame clones and leaves some out. The sample carries some 170,000 clones, 77% recorded once. As for this clone: The antigen remains undetermined.

Trimming cost V 2 bases and J 3 bases; bases outside gene matches: 3. This CDR3 spans 14 amino acids. Germline V CDR1 and CDR2: MNHNS, SASEGT. Study results and limitations: Within an earlier analysis, most TCR beta V segments proved productive either about 87% or about 30% of the time. Analyzed later, most CMV-associated TCR beta chains appeared HLA-restricted. Among TCR beta chains, those listed as cytomegalovirus-associated numbered fewer than 200.

The chain carries TRBV6-1 and TRBJ2-5; 7 bases line up with TRBD1. This TCR derives from a man between 25 and 39 years old in good health and CMV-seropositive. Sample: PBMCs. The CDR3 DNA sequence: TGTGCCAGCAGTGAAAGGGGGCTTAAAGAGACCCAGTACTTC. Protein sequence: CASSERGLKETQYF.